This TCR beta chain was captured in a study of a mutant IDH1 vaccine in newly diagnosed glioma. Overall study: An approximately 62% male, 37.5% female split and a mean age of about 44 years characterized treated patients.

CDR1 and CDR2 from the germline V gene are SGHNT and YYREEE (reference sequence). This CDR3 spans 15 amino acids. V was clipped by 2 bases and J by 1 base, with 9 bases between them. Produced via immunoSEQ multiplex PCR; TCRdb's table is partial and in-frame only. The table has around 26,000 clones, around four fifths seen once. Note on this clone: As yet, its antigen is unknown.

Time point reported: week 35, safety follow-up. It was 300 ug of mutant IDH1 20-mer peptide that made up each vaccine dose, given with topical imiquimod. The source is a man aged 25-40 years with glioma. The chain has TRBV5-4 and TRBJ2-2; maybe TRBD1 (6 bases). The sequencing used PBMCs, collected from a glioma patient whose treatment included an IDH1 peptide vaccine. CDR3 nucleotide sequence: TGTGCCAGCAGCTTAGGACAGCAGAACACCGGGGAGCTGTTTTTT. Protein sequence: CASSLGQQNTGELFF.